This T cell receptor beta chain derives from a study of blood T cell repertoires in COVID-19. Across the study: Sources were T cells, B-cell-depleted T cells, or PBMCs; the material itself was cDNA or gDNA.

Under the authors' procedure: From reference gene primer amplification, estimates of nucleated cell counts were derived. The repertoire was sequenced with immunoSEQ multiplex PCR; TCRdb's copy has only in-frame clones and lacks some. V and J calls and clone size are given by that table; D and trimming were obtained from the DNA. This sample carries around 300,000 clones, 85% to 90% of them seen once, and the ten largest clones take 3.7%. The length of the CDR3 is 14 residues. Germline assignment: CDR1 KGHSH and CDR2 LQKENI. Deletions cut 2 bases from V and 5 bases from J, with 10 bases between. The chain joins TRBV18 to TRBJ1-5; TRBD1 is a possible D gene (5 bases). The sequence was obtained from a woman aged 40 to 50 with acute or convalescent COVID-19. The sequenced sample consisted of peripheral blood. The CDR3 DNA follows: TGTGCCAGCTCACCATCCCTAGGGGATCAGCCCCAGCATTTT. Its protein product is CASSPSLGDQPQHF.